This T cell receptor beta chain was sequenced for a study of T-cell reconstitution after alpha-beta-depleted transplantation in children. Findings and limits, study-wide: Newly made T cells mostly supplied T-cell counts and diversity one year after transplant.

CDR1 and CDR2 from the germline V gene are MGHRA and YSYEKL. The CDR3 totals 15 residues. The ends lost 5 bases at V and 2 bases at J; junction bases unmatched: 2. Preparation of the TCRbeta library involved a method that used unique molecular identifiers. TCRdb independently ran MiXCR on the PCR reads; one entry per CDR3 protein. The sample consists of about 300,000 distinct CDR3 sequences, almost 8% of them appearing once. By its share, this clonotype is medium-sized. Its antigen is as yet unknown. The chain carries TRBV4-1 and TRBJ2-3, with 12 bases that match TRBD2. Source: peripheral blood, taken 360 days after TCRalphabeta/CD19-depleted stem cell transplant. The TCR originated in a female patient under 10 years old who had a stem cell transplant for Fanconi anemia, so the T cells may come from the graft donor. Written as DNA, the CDR3 is TGCGCCAGCAGCGGACTAGCGGGAAACACAGATACGCAGTATTTT. It encodes CASSGLAGNTDTQYF.